Listed below are T cell receptor beta chains from one sample, sequenced in a study of T cell clones after liver transplantation. Profiled with immunoSEQ multiplex PCR; TCRdb holds only in-frame clones, not every one. The table lists about 72,000 clones, 90% of them singletons. Source: CD4+ T cells from blood, taken before liver transplant. These receptor sequences come from a human donor who received a liver transplant. Both conserved end residues are trimmed from each CDR3. A D gene is named only where the DNA matches it firmly.

V: TRBV5-1
D: TRBD1
CDR3: ASRLQGALSEKLF

V: TRBV6-1
D: NA
CDR3: ASSEGIHSYNEQF

V: TRBV11-2
D: NA
CDR3: ASSLRMGTEAF

V: TRBV9
D: NA
CDR3: ASRPGLGSGANVLT

V: TRBV10-2
D: NA
CDR3: ASSETGQWYNEQF

V: TRBV27
D: NA
CDR3: ASSRQLVRPQH

V: TRBV5-4
D: TRBD1
CDR3: ASSLDDRDGANTEAF

V: TRBV11-2
D: TRBD1
CDR3: ASSSGTGYTGELF

V: TRBV10-3
D: NA
CDR3: AISPEGLVQY

V: TRBV6-1
D: TRBD2
CDR3: ASRTPGLAGNEQF

V: TRBV21-1
D: NA
CDR3: ASSKDNTQLTTNEKLF

V: TRBV19
D: NA
CDR3: ASSLDPGDTEAF

V: TRBV19
D: NA
CDR3: ASSRTRGDYGYT

V: TRBV11-2
D: TRBD2
CDR3: ASSLVPGRVAGVYTQY

V: TRBV19
D: NA
CDR3: ASRVRGSEETQY

V: TRBV5-1
D: NA
CDR3: ASSRAVLGAANEQF

V: TRBV9
D: TRBD1
CDR3: ASSVGQGITDTQY

V: TRBV2
D: NA
CDR3: ASSPGRGETQY

V: TRBV19
D: TRBD2
CDR3: ASSPSGLAVYGLY

V: TRBV7-9
D: TRBD1
CDR3: ASALGTGDRDGYT

V: TRBV6-1
D: NA
CDR3: ASSVSGKGDYEQY

V: TRBV6-6
D: TRBD2
CDR3: ASSYSGGPGNEQF

V: TRBV6-6
D: NA
CDR3: ASSRPSLSEKLF

V: TRBV12-5
D: TRBD2
CDR3: ASGLTAGVPYEQY

V: TRBV12-5
D: NA
CDR3: ASGLVTGPGNTIY

V: TRBV28
D: NA
CDR3: GSGRTNTGELF

V: TRBV2
D: NA
CDR3: ASSVGGIAQY

V: TRBV28
D: NA
CDR3: ASSNSYGYT

V: TRBV11-3
D: TRBD2
CDR3: ASSSGRNSGSEQF

V: TRBV29-1
D: NA
CDR3: SVEGGQLTDTQY

V: TRBV7-2
D: NA
CDR3: ASSSLTSYEQY

V: TRBV2
D: TRBD1
CDR3: ASSGQGLETQY